The rows below give T cell receptor beta chains drawn from one sample of a study of glioma-infiltrating T cells after dendritic cell vaccination. Some clones are missing from TCRdb's copy, which holds only in-frame ones; the method was immunoSEQ multiplex PCR. Among 85,000 or so clones listed, 85% were seen once. This material consisted of blood, taken after dendritic cell vaccination. The receptors here all came from a human donor with glioblastoma. The CDR3 runs from the conserved cysteine through the conserved F or W. The D gene is left open where the match is weak. Clone size, where shown, is once, few, many, or a class for clones that have expanded.

j_call | d_call | v_call | clone_size | cdr3_aa | cdr3_nt
TRBJ2-5 | TRBD1 | TRBV15 | NA | CATSEKAGGGGETQYF | TGTGCCACCAGTGAAAAGGCAGGGGGCGGAGGAGAGACCCAGTACTTC
TRBJ2-3 | TRBD1 | TRBV5-5 | NA | CASSFTGGAGDTQYF | TGTGCCAGCAGCTTTACAGGGGGCGCAGGGGATACGCAGTATTTT
TRBJ1-4 | TRBD1 | TRBV5-1 | NA | CASSLQGKNEKLFF | TGCGCCAGCAGCTTACAGGGGAAGAATGAAAAACTGTTTTTT
TRBJ2-1 | TRBD2 | TRBV7-8 | once | CASSLRTSGGQYNEQFF | TGTGCCAGCAGCCTCCGGACTAGCGGGGGTCAGTACAATGAGCAGTTCTTC
TRBJ2-1 | TRBD1 | TRBV5-1 | NA | CASRLTQGEAAYNEQFF | TGCGCCAGCAGATTAACTCAGGGGGAAGCCGCCTACAATGAGCAGTTCTTC
TRBJ1-6 | NA | TRBV7-9 | NA | CASSLGASPLHF | TGTGCCAGCAGCTTGGGCGCATCACCCCTCCACTTT
TRBJ2-7 | TRBD2 | TRBV11-3 | NA | CASSASGSVTDEQYF | TGTGCCAGCAGCGCTAGCGGGAGTGTCACCGACGAGCAGTACTTC
TRBJ2-7 | NA | TRBV7-2 | few | CASSFYSSYEQYF | TGTGCCAGCAGCTTTTACAGCTCCTACGAGCAGTACTTC
TRBJ2-6 | NA | TRBV5-1 | NA | CASSLLPGDSGANVLTF | TGCGCCAGCAGCTTGTTGCCGGGAGACTCTGGGGCCAACGTCCTGACTTTC
TRBJ2-5 | TRBD1 | TRBV19 | NA | CASRDSQETQYF | TGTGCCAGTCGGGACAGCCAAGAGACCCAGTACTTC
TRBJ2-5 | NA | TRBV7-9 | NA | CASSLGRLLQETQYF | TGTGCCAGCAGCCTCGGCAGACTCCTACAAGAGACCCAGTACTTC
TRBJ1-5 | NA | TRBV6-1 | NA | CASSEALSKRGGYQPQHF | TGTGCCAGCAGTGAAGCGCTTTCGAAGAGGGGAGGTTATCAGCCCCAGCATTTT
TRBJ1-1 | NA | TRBV6-1 | NA | CASSAKFEAFF | TGTGCCAGCAGCGCTAAGTTTGAAGCTTTCTTT
TRBJ2-7 | NA | TRBV6-1 | NA | CASSIGTNYEQYF | TGTGCCAGCAGTATCGGGACAAACTACGAGCAGTACTTC
TRBJ2-3 | TRBD1 | TRBV19 | NA | CASRDGGQGTDTQYF | TGTGCCAGTAGAGACGGGGGACAGGGCACAGATACGCAGTATTTT
TRBJ1-4 | NA | TRBV18 | NA | CASSPPGLANEKLFF | TGTGCCAGCTCACCACCGGGACTAGCTAATGAAAAACTGTTTTTT
TRBJ2-7 | NA | TRBV18 | NA | CASSPVRISGIFYEQYF | TGTGCCAGCTCACCGGTGAGGATTAGCGGTATTTTCTACGAGCAGTACTTC
TRBJ2-7 | TRBD2 | TRBV6-6 | NA | CASSYAVAGVDEQYF | TGTGCCAGCAGTTACGCGGTAGCGGGGGTCGACGAGCAGTACTTC
TRBJ2-7 | TRBD1 | TRBV19 | NA | CASMGQRYEQYF | TGTGCCAGCATGGGACAGCGCTACGAGCAGTACTTC
TRBJ2-3 | TRBD2 | TRBV6-1 | NA | CASSNLAGGPDTQYF | TGTGCCAGCAGCAACTTAGCGGGAGGGCCCGATACGCAGTATTTT
TRBJ1-2 | NA | TRBV19 | NA | CASDPGTGFIYGYTF | TGTGCCAGCGACCCGGGAACAGGGTTCATCTATGGCTACACCTTC
TRBJ2-7 | NA | TRBV5-1 | NA | CASSLTGGSSYYEQYF | TGCGCCAGCAGCTTGACCGGTGGCAGTAGCTACTACGAGCAGTACTTC
TRBJ2-7 | TRBD2 | TRBV7-7 | NA | CASSLYPGGGYEQYF | TGTGCCAGCAGCTTATATCCGGGAGGGGGCTACGAGCAGTACTTC
TRBJ2-7 | TRBD2 | TRBV7-2 | once | CASSLGGGSGYEQYF | TGTGCCAGCAGCTTAGGGGGGGGGTCTGGCTACGAGCAGTACTTC
TRBJ2-7 | TRBD1 | TRBV5-1 | NA | CASSSGTGPYEQYF | TGCGCCAGCAGCTCCGGGACAGGGCCCTACGAGCAGTACTTC
TRBJ2-2 | NA | TRBV14 | NA | CASSQESWWNTGELFF | TGTGCCAGCAGCCAAGAAAGCTGGTGGAACACCGGGGAGCTGTTTTTT
TRBJ2-5 | NA | TRBV12-5 | NA | CASGSGVLETQYF | TGTGCTAGTGGTTCGGGGGTCCTGGAGACCCAGTACTTC
TRBJ2-2 | NA | TRBV9 | NA | CASSVDTPGELFF | TGTGCCAGCAGCGTAGACACCCCCGGGGAGCTGTTTTTT
TRBJ1-2 | TRBD1 | TRBV7-9 | once | CASSLVGQVGYTF | TGTGCCAGCAGCTTAGTCGGACAGGTTGGCTACACCTTC
TRBJ2-2 | NA | TRBV11-1 | NA | CASSPPSGELFF | TGTGCCAGCAGCCCCCCCTCCGGGGAGCTGTTTTTT
TRBJ2-1 | NA | TRBV2 | NA | CASSGGRERYSYNEQFF | TGTGCCAGCAGTGGGGGGCGGGAGCGCTACTCCTACAATGAGCAGTTCTTC
TRBJ1-1 | NA | TRBV11-2 | NA | CASSHLGRSREWDTEAFF | TGTGCCAGCAGCCACCTAGGGAGATCACGGGAGTGGGACACTGAAGCTTTCTTT
TRBJ2-7 | NA | TRBV7-6 | few | CASSLEDGSSYEQYF | TGTGCCAGCAGCTTAGAGGATGGGAGCTCCTACGAGCAGTACTTC
TRBJ2-2 | NA | TRBV28 | NA | CASSLGAGAWKVGLSTGELFF | TGTGCCAGCAGTTTAGGGGCAGGGGCCTGGAAGGTGGGGCTTTCCACCGGGGAGCTGTTTTTT
TRBJ2-7 | NA | TRBV7-6 | NA | CASSSRGRTGGGYEQYF | TGTGCCAGCAGCTCTAGGGGCCGTACGGGGGGCGGCTACGAGCAGTACTTC